This T cell receptor beta chain derives from a study of OX40 agonist ivuxolimab in advanced cancers. Whole-study results and caveats: At 0.1 to 3.0 mg/kg and by week 6, CD4+ and CD8+ T cells in the blood had expanded clonally.

As to this clone: Antigen specificity is unknown.

Clones were sequenced by immunoSEQ multiplex PCR, and TCRdb holds only the in-frame ones, with some missing. In the table there are around 38,000 clones, approximately 81% of which are singletons. The V end lost 5 bases, the J end lost 7 bases, and 24 bases lay between the germline ends. Germline V lookup: CDR1 SGHTA, CDR2 FQGTGA. The length of the CDR3 is 17 residues. The chain joins TRBV7-3 to TRBJ2-1; TRBD2 might be the D (5 bases). Specimen: CD4+ or CD8+ T cells sorted from blood, collected in a trial of the OX40 agonist ivuxolimab. The receptor comes from an adult with an advanced solid tumor such as melanoma, head and neck, liver or kidney cancer. The CDR3 DNA is TGTGCCAGCAGCCCAGCCGGAGAGCGGCGCTCTAAGAATGAGCAGTTCTTC. Amino acids: CASSPAGERRSKNEQFF. Full variable domain (remainder filled in from reference TRBV7-3 and TRBJ2-1): GAGVSQTPSNKVTEKGKYVELRCDPISGHTALYWYRQSLGQGPEFLIYFQGTGAADDSGLPNDRFFAVRPEGSVSTLKIQRTERGDSAVYLCASSPAGERRSKNEQFFGPGTRLTVL.